This TCR beta chain appears in the sequencing data of a study of PD-1 blockade in classical Hodgkin lymphoma. As concerns this clone: Antigen unknown.

Profiled with immunoSEQ multiplex PCR; TCRdb holds only in-frame clones, not every one. This table holds tens of thousands of clones, about 91% found once. Overall study findings and caveats: Repertoires differed for reasons still undefined, possibly disease activity or prior therapy.

Relapse was seen in all patients after autologous stem cell transplantation, and brentuximab vedotin exposure was variable. Germline V gene sequence: CDR1 MGHRA, CDR2 YSYEKL. The CDR3 totals 17 residues. This clonotype was obtained from a human donor with classical Hodgkin lymphoma. Sequenced here: peripheral blood mononuclear cells (PBMCs), sampled before the second cycle of nivolumab. The chain carries TRBV4-1 and TRBJ2-5, with 9 bases identical to TRBD1. The J call may be wrong; the DNA end is better matched by TRBJ2-7. The CDR3 DNA reads as TGCGCCAGCAGCCAAACGCTCCTGGACAGGGGTCTCGACGAGCAGTACTTC. This gives the protein CASSQTLLDRGLDEQYF.